The 17 T cell receptor beta chains presented below share a single source sample, sequenced in a study of cytomegalovirus exposure and HLA in healthy donors. The PCR used 60 Vbeta and 13 Jbeta primers. Method: immunoSEQ multiplex PCR; TCRdb's copy keeps in-frame clones and lacks some. The sample has 95,000 to 150,000 clones, 75% to 90% seen once; the top ten hold approximately 20%. The sequencing input was PBMCs. The receptors were gathered from a man aged 18 to 30 in good health and CMV-seropositive.

J is TRBJ2-3 and V is TRBV6-5; 10 bases fit TRBD2. V was clipped by 0 bases and J by 3 bases; unmatched bases: 3. The CDR3 has 16 residues. Germline CDR1 and CDR2: MNHEY and SVGAGI. The CDR3 DNA reads TGTGCCAGCAGTTACTCGATAGCGGGGGGTACAGATACGCAGTATTTT. Translating gives CASSYSIAGGTDTQYF.

This sequence joins TRBV28 and TRBJ2-2, with 8 bases lining up with TRBD1. Germline loops: CDR1 MDHEN, CDR2 SYDVKM. J gave up 2 bases and V 1 base, and 6 bases lay outside the gene matches. The CDR3 loop spans 17 amino acids. The CDR3 bases are TGTGCCAGCAGTTTATTACGGGACAGGAAAAACACCGGGGAGCTGTTTTTT. It specifies CASSLLRDRKNTGELFF. Full variable domain (rest looked up from reference TRBV28 and TRBJ2-2): DVKVTQSSRYLVKRTGEKVFLECVQDMDHENMFWYRQDPGLGLRLIYFSYDVKMKEKGDIPEGYSVSREKKERFSLILESASTNQTSMYLCASSLLRDRKNTGELFFGEGSRLTVL.

This clone has more than one count but fewer than ten. V usage is TRBV5-1 and J usage is TRBJ1-4; 8 nucleotides line up with TRBD1. V shed 4 bases and J 3 bases; nucleotides not matched to a gene: 11. CDR3 length: 17 residues. Germline CDR1 is SGHRS and CDR2 is YFSETQ. CDR3 nucleotides: TGCGCCAGCAGCGTGACAGGGGCGATGGTGGCTAATGAAAAACTGTTTTTT. Translating gives CASSVTGAMVANEKLFF.

The rearrangement links TRBV5-8 to TRBJ2-5, with TRBD2 matching 8 bases. The ends lost 4 bases at V and 2 bases at J; junction bases unmatched: 13. Germline V lookup: CDR1 SGHTS, CDR2 YDEGEE. This CDR3 contains 17 residues. The CDR3 protein is CASSGGRGSGVQETQYF. The CDR3 coding sequence is TGTGCCAGCAGCGGAGGGAGGGGTAGCGGGGTTCAAGAGACCCAGTACTTC.

The chain couples TRBV5-4 to TRBJ2-3, with 7 bases fitting TRBD1. The V segment lost 4 bases and the J segment 3 bases; nucleotides outside the gene matches: 5. The CDR3 consists of 14 residues. Per germline, CDR1 SGHNT and CDR2 YYREEE (reference sequence). The CDR3 region is CASSLGQRTDTQYF. CDR3 nucleotide sequence: TGTGCCAGCAGCCTGGGACAGAGAACAGATACGCAGTATTTT. Based on the CDR3 plus reference TRBV5-4 and TRBJ2-3, the full variable domain is ETGVTQSPTHLIKTRGQQVTLRCSSQSGHNTVSWYQQALGQGPQFIFQYYREEENGRGNFPPRFSGLQFPNYSSELNVNALELDDSALYLCASSLGQRTDTQYFGPGTRLTVL.

This clone was recorded once. The gene calls are TRBV5-6 and TRBJ1-5; no reliable D call. Deletions cut 0 bases from V and 1 base from J, with 5 bases between. This CDR3 is 14 amino acids long. Looked up from germline, CDR1 is SGHDT and CDR2 is YYEEEE. CDR3 nucleotide sequence: TGTGCCAGCAGCTTGGAAAGCAGCAATCAGCCCCAGCATTTT. Protein product: CASSLESSNQPQHF. The whole variable domain, filled in from reference TRBV5-6 and TRBJ1-5, reads DAGVTQSPTHLIKTRGQQVTLRCSPKSGHDTVSWYQQALGQGPQFIFQYYEEEERQRGNFPDRFSGHQFPNYSSELNVNALLLGDSALYLCASSLESSNQPQHFGDGTRLSIL.

The chain is built from TRBV5-1 and TRBJ2-1, with unresolved D. The V gene lost 0 bases and the J gene lost 5 bases, with 3 bases spanning the gap. The CDR3 is 12 amino acids. Germline V gene data show CDR1 as SGHRS and CDR2 as YFSETQ. CDR3 sequence (DNA): TGCGCCAGCAGCTTGGCTAACAATGAGCAGTTCTTC. Amino acid sequence: CASSLANNEQFF.

The gene calls are TRBV29-1 and TRBJ1-6; the D is unclear. Germline CDR1 reads SQVTM; CDR2 reads ANQGSEA. The CDR3 is 13 residues long. With 6 bases removed from V and 7 bases from J, the gap between germline ends came to 13 bases. This CDR3 reads CSVRVSENSPLHF. In nucleotides, the CDR3 is TGCAGCGTGAGGGTATCTGAGAATTCACCCCTCCACTTT.

The chain employs TRBV6-6 and TRBJ1-1, with D maybe TRBD1 (6 bases). The germline gives CDR1 MNHNY, CDR2 SVGAGI (reference sequence). This CDR3 has 12 amino acids. Deletions cut 5 bases from V and 5 bases from J, with 9 bases between. Here the CDR3 reads CASSQGKTEAFF. CDR3 DNA: TGTGCCAGCAGTCAGGGGAAAACTGAAGCTTTCTTT.

The rearrangement uses TRBV13 and TRBJ1-2, with 9 bases lining up with TRBD1. Germline assignment: CDR1 PRHDT and CDR2 FYEKMQ (reference sequence). CDR3 length: 14 amino acids. Trimming removed 5 bases from V and 6 bases from J; junction bases left unmatched: 7. The chain's CDR3 is CASSEGQGGDGYTF. The CDR3 bases are TGTGCCAGCAGCGAGGGACAGGGAGGGGATGGCTACACCTTC.

CDR3: CASSRQGTEQYF. The CDR3, as DNA: TGTGCCAGCAGCCGACAGGGAACCGAGCAGTACTTC. This chain connects TRBV6-1 to TRBJ2-7, with 7 bases identical to TRBD1. The CDR3 consists of 12 residues. Losses at the gene ends were 6 bases for V and 6 bases for J; bases not matched to a gene: 5. The germline CDR1 and CDR2 sequences are MNHNS and SASEGT.

Turning to this clone: Different DNA sequences within this sample yield the same CDR3. This chain joins TRBV4-1 and TRBJ2-5; D is possibly TRBD2 (7 bases). The CDR3 has 17 residues. Trimming left V 0 bases short and J 4 bases short, with 18 bases between. The germline CDR1 and CDR2 sequences are MGHRA and YSYEKL. The CDR3 DNA reads TGCGCCAGCAGCCAAGATTTAGGCGGGGGCACGGTAGAGACCCAGTACTTC. As protein: CASSQDLGGGTVETQYF.

The chain recombines TRBV2 with TRBJ2-7, with TRBD1 matching over 9 bases. The junction had 5 bases not matched to a gene; V was cut back by 5 bases and J by 3 bases. This CDR3 spans 14 amino acids. Germline V gene sequence: CDR1 SNHLY, CDR2 FYNNEI. CDR3: CASSFPGQGYEQYF. CDR3 sequence (DNA): TGTGCCAGCAGTTTTCCGGGACAGGGCTACGAGCAGTACTTC.

The V call is TRBV6-5, the J call TRBJ1-5, with no clear D. Germline CDR1 is MNHEY and CDR2 is SVGAGI. The CDR3 runs 16 residues. Trimming stripped 4 bases from V and 0 bases from J, with 13 bases between. The CDR3 DNA sequence: TGTGCCAGCAGTTCGAGCAGGAGGTATAGCAATCAGCCCCAGCATTTT. Its translation is CASSSSRRYSNQPQHF.

This sequence joins TRBV9 and TRBJ2-3; TRBD2 matches 11 bases. The CDR3 has 15 amino acids. V gave up 4 bases and J gave up 3 bases; unmatched junction bases: 4. Germline CDR1 SGDLS, CDR2 YYNGEE. CDR3 sequence reads: CASSLAGGGTDTQYF. CDR3 DNA: TGTGCCAGCAGCTTAGCGGGGGGGGGAACAGATACGCAGTATTTT.

The rearrangement joins TRBV7-2 to TRBJ2-7; TRBD1 is a possible D gene (6 bases). V was pared by 3 bases and J by 0 bases, with 15 bases between. CDR3 length: 16 amino acids. Per the germline V gene, CDR1 is SGHTA and CDR2 is FQGNSA. CDR3 in amino acids: CASSFTGTTYSYEQYF. As DNA, the CDR3 is TGTGCCAGCAGCTTTACCGGGACAACCTACTCCTACGAGCAGTACTTC.

This chain links TRBV7-2 with TRBJ2-7; TRBD1 matches at 8 bases. The germline CDR1 and CDR2 sequences are SGHTA and FQGNSA. Trimming took 5 bases from V and 2 from J; bases not matched to a gene: 2. CDR3 length: 13 residues. The CDR3 region is CASSEDRAYEQYF. Here the CDR3 DNA reads TGTGCCAGCAGCGAGGACAGGGCCTACGAGCAGTACTTC.